This TCR beta chain was identified during a study of vaccination effects on CD4 cells after COVID-19. Study background: Samples were given by two convalescent patients 16 days and one week before vaccination.

Peptide-pool stimulation followed by sequencing identified expanded antigen-specific CD4+ clonotypes in the ViraFEST assay. A 10-day culture period preceded the isolation of CD4+ T cells. The person acquired a PCR-confirmed SARS-CoV-2 infection between March and December 2020. An HIV-1 Nef peptide pool served as the negative control culture. Study results and limitations: Among infection- and vaccine-induced clones, marked clonal contraction occurred late after vaccination.

Here immunoSEQ multiplex PCR was the method, and the copy in TCRdb shows in-frame clones only, minus some. The sample shows approximately 70,000 clones, roughly 73% of them seen only once. Concerning this clone itself: Its antigen remains unknown.

The CDR3 extends over 14 amino acids. V shed 5 bases and J shed 3 bases, with 14 bases lying between them. CDR1 and CDR2 (germline): MDHEN, SYDVKM. The source material was CD4+ T cells from PBMCs cultured with HIV peptides, sampled before COVID-19 vaccination. Regarding subset: HIV-1 Nef peptide pool negative control/reference culture. The receptor's source is a human donor who had a prior SARS-CoV-2 infection. The chain carries TRBV28 and TRBJ2-7, with D perhaps matching TRBD2 (6 bases). In DNA form, the CDR3 reads TGTGCCAGCAGTGGGGCGGGGAATAACTACGAGCAGTACTTC. Translated, it gives CASSGAGNNYEQYF.